This record concerns one T cell receptor (beta chain) sequence. Its antigen is currently unknown. Sequencing was performed with immunoSEQ multiplex PCR; in TCRdb, only in-frame clones are kept and a portion is missing. The sample includes about 13,000 clones, around 90% seen only once; the top ten take more than 1.5%. The entry originates in a study of T cells in narcolepsy. Study summary: Enrolled donors included narcolepsy type 1 or type 2 patients and healthy controls. Study-level results: Blood of same and different patients, but not healthy controls, reportedly held recurring autoreactive clonotypes. Autoreactive clone sequences were missing from some blood memory CD4+ repertoires. Comparing one patient's CSF and blood CD4+ clonotypes highlighted HCRT- and TRIB2-specific autoreactive clonotypes.

V gave up 2 bases and J gave up 6 bases, with 14 bases separating them. This CDR3 has 16 residues. In germline, CDR1 is MNHEY, CDR2 SMNVEV (reference sequence). The specimen was CD45RA- memory CD4+ T cells from PBMCs. This chain joins TRBV27 and TRBJ1-6; TRBD1 might be the D (6 bases). This clonotype originated in a human donor with narcolepsy. The CDR3 nucleotides read TGTGCCAGCAGTTTACAGACAGGTGGAACTAATTCACCCCTCCACTTT. Amino acids: CASSLQTGGTNSPLHF.